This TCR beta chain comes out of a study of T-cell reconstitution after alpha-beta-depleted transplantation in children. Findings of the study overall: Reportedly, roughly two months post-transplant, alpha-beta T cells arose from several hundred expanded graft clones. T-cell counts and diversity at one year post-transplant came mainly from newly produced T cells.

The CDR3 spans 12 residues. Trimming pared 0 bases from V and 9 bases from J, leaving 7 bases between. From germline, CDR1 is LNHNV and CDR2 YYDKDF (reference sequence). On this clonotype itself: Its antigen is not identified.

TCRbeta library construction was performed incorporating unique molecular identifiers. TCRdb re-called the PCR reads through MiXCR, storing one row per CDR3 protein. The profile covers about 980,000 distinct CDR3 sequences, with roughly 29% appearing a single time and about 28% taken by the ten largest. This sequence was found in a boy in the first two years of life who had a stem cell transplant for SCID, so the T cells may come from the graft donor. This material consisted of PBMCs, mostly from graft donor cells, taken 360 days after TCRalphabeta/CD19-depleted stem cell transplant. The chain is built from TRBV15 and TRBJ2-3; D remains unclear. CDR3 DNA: TGTGCCACCAGCAGAGACTCAAAAACGCAGTATTTT. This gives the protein CATSRDSKTQYF.